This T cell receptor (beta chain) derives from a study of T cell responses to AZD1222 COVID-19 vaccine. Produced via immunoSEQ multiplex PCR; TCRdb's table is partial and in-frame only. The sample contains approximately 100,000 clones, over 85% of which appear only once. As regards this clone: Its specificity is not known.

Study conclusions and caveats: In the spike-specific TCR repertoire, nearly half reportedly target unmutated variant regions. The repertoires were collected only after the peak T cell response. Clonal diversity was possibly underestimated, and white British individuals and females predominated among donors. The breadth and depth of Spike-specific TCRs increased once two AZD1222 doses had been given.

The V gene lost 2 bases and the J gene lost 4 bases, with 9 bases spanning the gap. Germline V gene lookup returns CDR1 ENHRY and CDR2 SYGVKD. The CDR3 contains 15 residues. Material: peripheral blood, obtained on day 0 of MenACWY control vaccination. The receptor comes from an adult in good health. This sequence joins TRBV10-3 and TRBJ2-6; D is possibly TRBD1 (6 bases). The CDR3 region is CAISETGRGANVLTF. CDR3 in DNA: TGTGCCATCAGTGAGACAGGGAGAGGGGCCAACGTCCTGACTTTC.